These 21 T cell receptor beta chains were all obtained from the same sample, sequenced in a study of blood T cell repertoires in COVID-19. Assay: immunoSEQ multiplex PCR; the TCRdb copy retains only in-frame clones and omits some. The repertoire holds over 50,000 clones, over 60% seen once, with around 4.4% in the top ten. Sequencing was carried out using peripheral blood. These receptors were obtained from a woman between 70 and 85 years old with COVID-19, enrolled during active disease.

The genes are TRBV11-2 and TRBJ2-1; tentatively, D is TRBD2 (6 bases). The CDR3 length is 16 residues. The germline CDR1 and CDR2 sequences are SGHAT and FQNNGV. V shed 6 bases and J shed 1 base, with 16 bases lying between them. The CDR3 here is CASSRDSLSSYNEQFF. CDR3 DNA sequence: TGTGCCAGCAGTCGGGACTCGCTGTCGTCCTACAATGAGCAGTTCTTC.

The V call is TRBV27, the J call TRBJ1-2; D not resolved. V lost 5 bases, J lost 3 bases, and 13 bases lay in between. CDR1 is MNHEY, CDR2 SMNVEV, per germline (reference sequence). This CDR3 has 14 residues. DNA for the CDR3: TGTGCCAGCAGTCCCACCCCCGGGGACTATGGCTACACCTTC. Protein: CASSPTPGDYGYTF.

This clone was seen repeatedly, ten times or more. The chain carries TRBV13 and TRBJ1-4; perhaps TRBD1 as D (6 bases). The CDR3 consists of 14 residues. Germline V gene data show CDR1 as PRHDT and CDR2 as FYEKMQ (reference sequence). The V end was cut by 5 bases, the J end by 8 bases, with 15 bases between. CDR3 nucleotides: TGTGCCAGCAGCAATGACAGGAACCGGGAAAAACTGTTTTTT. The encoded protein is CASSNDRNREKLFF.

CDR3 coding DNA: TGTGCCACCAGCAGAGAGGGCGACAGGAAATTCGGCAAGGGTCAAGAGACCCAGTACTTC. Its translation: CATSREGDRKFGKGQETQYF. This sequence joins TRBV15 and TRBJ2-5; D might be TRBD1 (6 bases). Trimming shortened V by 0 bases and J by 2 bases, and 25 bases separated the two germline ends. CDR1 is LNHNV, CDR2 YYDKDF, per germline (reference sequence). CDR3 length equals 20 residues.

In this sample, this clone turned up many times. The rearrangement joins TRBV4-1 to TRBJ2-1; 8 bases fit TRBD1. The germline V gene encodes CDR1 MGHRA and CDR2 YSYEKL. The CDR3 loop spans 12 amino acids. The ends lost 4 bases at V and 14 bases at J; junction bases unmatched: 7. The CDR3 loop reads CASSLPQGAKFF. CDR3 bases: TGCGCCAGCAGCCTCCCGCAGGGGGCCAAGTTCTTC.

This clone was counted between two and nine times. The J gene is TRBJ2-5, the V gene TRBV15, with TRBD2 matching over 11 bases. The V and J ends lost 0 bases and 0 bases, in that order; junction bases with no gene match: 9. Germline assignment: CDR1 LNHNV and CDR2 YYDKDF (reference sequence). The CDR3 length is 19 residues. The CDR3 here is CATSRDAASGGPHQETQYF. The CDR3 DNA reads as TGTGCCACCAGCAGAGATGCGGCTAGCGGGGGGCCTCACCAAGAGACCCAGTACTTC. The full variable domain, in which reference TRBV15 and TRBJ2-5 provide the parts outside the CDR3, is DAMVIQNPRYQVTQFGKPVTLSCSQTLNHNVMYWYQQKSSQAPKLLFHYYDKDFNNEADTPDNFQSRRPNTSFCFLDIRSPGLGDTAMYLCATSRDAASGGPHQETQYFGPGTRLLVL.

J is TRBJ2-2 and V is TRBV7-9; D is possibly TRBD1 (5 bases). The V and J ends lost 1 base and 6 bases respectively, with 9 bases between them. Germline CDR1 reads SEHNR; CDR2 reads FQNEAQ (reference sequence). The CDR3 has 14 residues. The CDR3 spells CASSLVGAAGELFF. The CDR3 nucleotides are TGTGCCAGCAGCTTAGTTGGGGCTGCCGGGGAGCTGTTTTTT.

This rearrangement joins TRBV19 to TRBJ1-5; 8 bases are a match to TRBD1. The CDR3 has 14 residues. Germline loops: CDR1 LNHDA, CDR2 SQIVND (reference sequence). The V gene end was trimmed by 7 bases and the J gene end by 6 bases; junction bases not matched to a gene: 8. CDR3 loop: CASTITGGGQPQHF. The CDR3 DNA reads as TGTGCCAGTACCATAACAGGGGGAGGTCAGCCCCAGCATTTT.

The chain joins TRBV12-3 or TRBV12-4 to TRBJ1-2; the D gene is possibly TRBD1 (5 bases). CDR3 size: 11 residues. Trimming pared 5 bases from V and 6 bases from J, leaving 7 bases between. As DNA, the CDR3 is TGTGCCAGCAGTCAGGGTGATGGCTACACCTTC. Its protein product is CASSQGDGYTF.

J is TRBJ2-7 and V is TRBV11-3, with D tentatively TRBD1 (6 bases). V lost 6 bases to trimming and J lost 2 bases, with 14 bases between them. This CDR3 contains 14 residues. CDR1 SGHNT and CDR2 YENEEA come from the germline V gene. DNA of the CDR3: TGTGCCAGCAGGCAGGACAGACAGGCCTACGAGCAGTACTTC. This encodes CASRQDRQAYEQYF.

This clone was counted once. This chain links TRBV18 with TRBJ2-7; the D gene is possibly TRBD2 (6 bases). The CDR3 has 13 amino acids. The germline V and J ends were trimmed by 6 bases and 2 bases, with 11 bases remaining between them. Per germline, CDR1 KGHSH and CDR2 LQKENI. The CDR3 spells CASSPGEAYEQYV. CDR3 bases: TGTGCCAGCTCCCCTGGGGAGGCCTACGAGCAGTACGTC.

The chain employs TRBV7-2 and TRBJ1-2; unclear D gene. V shed 5 bases and J shed 5 bases, with 12 bases lying between them. CDR1 is SGHTA, CDR2 FQGNSA, per germline. The CDR3 extends over 13 amino acids. The DNA of the CDR3 is TGTGCCAGCAGCGCTACTGGTCCATATGGCTACACCTTC. Translated: CASSATGPYGYTF.

V usage is TRBV2 and J usage is TRBJ2-5; 9 positions match TRBD1. Germline V gives CDR1 SNHLY, CDR2 FYNNEI. The CDR3 sequence is 14 residues long. Trimming removed 3 bases from V and 5 bases from J; junction bases left unmatched: 4. This CDR3 reads CASSEDRGSETQYF. In DNA form, the CDR3 reads TGTGCCAGCAGTGAGGACAGGGGCTCGGAGACCCAGTACTTC.

The genes are TRBV2 and TRBJ2-2, with 7 bases fitting TRBD1. CDR1 and CDR2 from the germline V gene are SNHLY and FYNNEI. This CDR3 comprises 14 residues. Trimming took 7 bases from V and 4 from J; bases not matched to a gene: 6. CDR3 residues: CASTHRGRTGELFF. CDR3 nucleotides: TGTGCCAGCACCCATAGGGGGCGCACCGGGGAGCTGTTTTTT.

J is TRBJ1-2 and V is TRBV6-5; 9 bases fit TRBD1. Germline lookup yields CDR1 MNHEY and CDR2 SVGAGI. The J segment lost 8 bases and the V segment lost 6 bases, leaving 4 bases of the junction unmatched. The CDR3 spans 12 residues. CDR3 sequence reads: CASRDRGGGYTF. CDR3 nucleotide sequence: TGTGCCAGCAGGGACAGGGGTGGAGGCTACACCTTC.

The J gene is TRBJ1-5, the V gene TRBV12-3 or TRBV12-4; D is unresolved. The CDR3 contains 13 residues. Trimming stripped 6 bases from V and 9 bases from J, with 15 bases between. The CDR3 reads CASSAGPQWPQHF. For the CDR3, the DNA is TGTGCCAGCAGCGCAGGCCCGCAATGGCCCCAGCATTTT.

This chain joins TRBV24-1 and TRBJ2-1, with D maybe TRBD1 (6 bases). V dropped 5 bases and J dropped 4 bases, with 20 bases sitting between them. The CDR3 is made up of 17 amino acids. Germline CDR1 is KGHDR and CDR2 is SFDVKD. The CDR3 loop is CATSAPSPDRLYNEQFF. CDR3 nucleotide sequence: TGTGCCACCAGTGCCCCCTCCCCCGACAGGTTATACAATGAGCAGTTCTTC.

The chain couples TRBV27 to TRBJ1-1, with TRBD1 as a possible D gene (5 bases). V was cut by 5 bases and J by 4 bases, with 17 bases left in between. Germline V gene sequence: CDR1 MNHEY, CDR2 SMNVEV (reference sequence). The CDR3 runs to 15 residues. In DNA form, the CDR3 reads TGTGCCAGCAGTCTCCAGGGTCATAGGGGCACTGAAGCTTTCTTT. Translating it yields CASSLQGHRGTEAFF.

The chain recombines TRBV2 with TRBJ1-1; D not resolved. The ends were cut back, 7 bases at V and 3 bases at J, with 12 bases in the middle. Germline CDR1 SNHLY, CDR2 FYNNEI. The CDR3 length is 13 residues. This chain's CDR3 is CASNPGDDTEAFF. In nucleotides, the CDR3 is TGTGCCAGCAACCCCGGGGATGACACTGAAGCTTTCTTT.

This clone turned up a few times. This chain links TRBV5-1 with TRBJ2-2; TRBD2 is a possible D gene (5 bases). CDR1 and CDR2 (germline): SGHRS, YFSETQ. V was cut by 2 bases and J by 3 bases, with 20 bases left in between. This CDR3 region has 18 residues. Here the CDR3 reads CASSFGPQDSADTGELFF. The CDR3 nucleotides read TGCGCCAGCAGCTTCGGGCCTCAGGATAGCGCCGACACCGGGGAGCTGTTTTTT.

The V call is TRBV20-1, the J call TRBJ2-7, with unresolved D. V gave up 3 bases and J gave up 3 bases, with 9 bases separating them. This CDR3 comprises 12 residues. Germline V gives CDR1 DFQATT, CDR2 SNEGSKA (reference sequence). The CDR3 sequence is CSASLRLYEQYF. DNA of the CDR3: TGCAGTGCTAGTCTCAGGCTCTACGAGCAGTACTTC.